This T cell receptor (beta chain) was sequenced in a study of blood T cell repertoires in COVID-19. The V gene's germline CDR1 is SGDLS and CDR2 YYNGEE. The CDR3 length is 15 residues. Trimming cost V 3 bases and J 0 bases, with 9 bases left between them. Repertoires were generated with immunoSEQ multiplex PCR, while TCRdb's copy carries only in-frame clones and drops some. The table has roughly 190,000 clones, about 83% seen once. The receptor was isolated from a woman in her twenties or thirties who had been exposed to COVID-19. V and J are TRBV9 and TRBJ1-4; no reliable D call. Input material: PBMCs or T cells enriched from blood (not recorded which). The CDR3 coding sequence is TGTGCCAGCAGCGCCCGCGCGGCAACTAATGAAAAACTGTTTTTT. Amino acid sequence: CASSARAATNEKLFF.